The clone carrying this TCR beta chain was observed at least ten times. Antigen specificity is unknown. Two-round multiplex PCR, the amplification method, yielded TCR beta CDR3 from genomic DNA. Primers specific to each TRBV and TRBJ gene drove first-round PCR. In the second PCR round, amplification relied on universal primers. TCRdb re-analysed the multiplex PCR reads in MiXCR, keeping a single row per CDR3 protein. The repertoire holds roughly 29,000 distinct CDR3 sequences, with around 29% as singletons. These data come from a study of prognosis after radiotherapy for stage I lung cancer. Study overall: Each patient with non-small cell lung cancer was deemed medically inoperable.

Study results and limitations: Post-therapy Shannon entropy was lower in patients developing distant metastases following stereotactic body radiation therapy. Gene usage of TRBV and TRBJ reportedly differed between patients with and without metastases.

CDR3 size: 12 residues. CDR1 is MDHEN, CDR2 SYDVKM, per germline. The V and J ends lost 8 bases and 2 bases respectively, with 10 bases between them. V and J are TRBV28 and TRBJ2-7; D remains ambiguous. This material consisted of PBMCs, taken before or after stereotactic body radiation therapy (not recorded which). The clonotype originates from a donor of 50 years or more with non-small cell lung cancer. The CDR3 region is CASLAGTYEQYF. CDR3 in DNA: TGTGCCAGCTTGGCAGGAACCTACGAGCAGTACTTC.